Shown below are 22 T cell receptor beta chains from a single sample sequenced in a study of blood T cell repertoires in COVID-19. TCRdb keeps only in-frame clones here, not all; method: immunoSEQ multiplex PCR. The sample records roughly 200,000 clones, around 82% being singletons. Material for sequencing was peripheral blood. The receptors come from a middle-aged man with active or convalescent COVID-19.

The CDR3 sequence: CASSTSGTALYTF. The CDR3 nucleotides read TGTGCCAGTAGTACATCCGGGACAGCACTTTACACCTTC. V is TRBV19 and J is TRBJ1-2; 7 nucleotides line up with TRBD1. The CDR3 totals 13 residues. Germline loops: CDR1 LNHDA, CDR2 SQIVND (reference sequence). V shed 4 bases and J 11 bases; nucleotides not matched to a gene: 10.

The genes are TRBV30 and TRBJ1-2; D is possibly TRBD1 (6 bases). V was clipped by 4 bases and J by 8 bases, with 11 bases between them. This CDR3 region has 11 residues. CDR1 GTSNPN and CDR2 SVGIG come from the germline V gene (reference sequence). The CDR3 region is CAWNRAGGYTF. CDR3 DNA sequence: TGTGCCTGGAACAGGGCGGGCGGCTACACCTTC.

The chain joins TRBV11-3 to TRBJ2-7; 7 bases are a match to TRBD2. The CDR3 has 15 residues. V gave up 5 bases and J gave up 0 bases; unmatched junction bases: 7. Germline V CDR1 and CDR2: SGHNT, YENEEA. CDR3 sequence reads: CASSQSGIYSYEQYF. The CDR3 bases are TGTGCCAGCAGCCAGAGCGGGATTTACTCCTACGAGCAGTACTTC.

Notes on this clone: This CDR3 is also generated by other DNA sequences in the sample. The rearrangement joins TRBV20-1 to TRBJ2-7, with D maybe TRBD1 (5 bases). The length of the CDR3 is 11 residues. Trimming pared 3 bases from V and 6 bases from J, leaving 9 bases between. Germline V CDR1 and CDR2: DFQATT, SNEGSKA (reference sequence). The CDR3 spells CSASLGAEQYF. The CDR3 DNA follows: TGCAGTGCTAGTTTAGGGGCCGAGCAGTACTTC.

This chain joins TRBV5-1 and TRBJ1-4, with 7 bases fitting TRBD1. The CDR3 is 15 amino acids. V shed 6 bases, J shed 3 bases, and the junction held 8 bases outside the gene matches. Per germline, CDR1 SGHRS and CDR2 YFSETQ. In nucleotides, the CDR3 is TGCGCCAGCAAAGAACAGGGGTCGGCTAATGAAAAACTGTTTTTT. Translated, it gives CASKEQGSANEKLFF.

Written as DNA, the CDR3 is TGTGCCACCAGTGATTCCGGGACAGGGAACTATGGCTACACCTTC. It yields the protein CATSDSGTGNYGYTF. The chain is built from TRBV24-1 and TRBJ1-2; 9 bases are a match to TRBD1. The CDR3 consists of 15 residues. CDR1 and CDR2 (germline): KGHDR, SFDVKD. After removal of 2 bases from V and 2 bases from J, the junction contained 2 bases not matched to a gene.

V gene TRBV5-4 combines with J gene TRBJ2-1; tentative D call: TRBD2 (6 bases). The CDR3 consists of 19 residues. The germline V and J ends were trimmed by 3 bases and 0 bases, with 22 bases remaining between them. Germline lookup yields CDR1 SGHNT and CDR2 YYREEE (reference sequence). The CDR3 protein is CASSSERVNFFRSYNEQFF. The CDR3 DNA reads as TGTGCCAGCAGCTCCGAGCGGGTAAACTTTTTCCGCTCCTACAATGAGCAGTTCTTC.

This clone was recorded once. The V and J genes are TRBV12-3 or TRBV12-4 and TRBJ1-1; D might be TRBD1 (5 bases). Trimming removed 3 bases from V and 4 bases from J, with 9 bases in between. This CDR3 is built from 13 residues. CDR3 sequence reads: CASSFRAVTEAFF. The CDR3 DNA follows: TGTGCCAGCAGTTTCAGGGCAGTCACTGAAGCTTTCTTT.

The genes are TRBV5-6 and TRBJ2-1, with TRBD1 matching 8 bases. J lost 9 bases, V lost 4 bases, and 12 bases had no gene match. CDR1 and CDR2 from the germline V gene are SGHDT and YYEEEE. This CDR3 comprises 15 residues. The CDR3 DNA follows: TGTGCCAGCAGCGCCCCAGGGGGCGCGGTGATTGAGCAGTTCTTC. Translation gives CASSAPGGAVIEQFF.

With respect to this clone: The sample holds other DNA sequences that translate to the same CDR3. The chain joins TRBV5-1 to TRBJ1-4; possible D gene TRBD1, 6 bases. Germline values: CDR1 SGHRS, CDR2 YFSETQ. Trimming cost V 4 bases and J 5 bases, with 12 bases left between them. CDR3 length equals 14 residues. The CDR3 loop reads CASSLDRANEKLFF. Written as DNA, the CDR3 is TGCGCCAGCAGCCTGGACAGAGCAAATGAAAAACTGTTTTTT. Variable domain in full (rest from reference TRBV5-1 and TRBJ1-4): KAGVTQTPRYLIKTRGQQVTLSCSPISGHRSVSWYQQTPGQGLQFLFEYFSETQRNKGNFPGRFSGRQFSNSRSEMNVSTLELGDSALYLCASSLDRANEKLFFGSGTQLSVL.

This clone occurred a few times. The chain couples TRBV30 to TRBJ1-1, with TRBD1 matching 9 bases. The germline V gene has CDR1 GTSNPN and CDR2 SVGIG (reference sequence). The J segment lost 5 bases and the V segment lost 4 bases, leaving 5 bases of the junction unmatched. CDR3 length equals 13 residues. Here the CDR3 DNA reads TGTGCCTGGACCTCGGGACAGGGAACTGAAGCTTTCTTT. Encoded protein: CAWTSGQGTEAFF.

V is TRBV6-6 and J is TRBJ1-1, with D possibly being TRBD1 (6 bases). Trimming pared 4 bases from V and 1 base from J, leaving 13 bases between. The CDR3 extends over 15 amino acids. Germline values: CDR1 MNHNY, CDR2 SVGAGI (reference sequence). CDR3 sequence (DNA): TGTGCCAGCAGTTTGGGTTCCAGGGGGAACACTGAAGCTTTCTTT. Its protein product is CASSLGSRGNTEAFF.

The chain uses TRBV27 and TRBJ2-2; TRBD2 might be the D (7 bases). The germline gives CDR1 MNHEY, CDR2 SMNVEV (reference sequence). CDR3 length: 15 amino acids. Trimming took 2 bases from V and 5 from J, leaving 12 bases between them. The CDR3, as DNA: TGTGCCAGCAGTTTAAGGGGGGGAATTACCGGGGAGCTGTTTTTT. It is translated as CASSLRGGITGELFF.

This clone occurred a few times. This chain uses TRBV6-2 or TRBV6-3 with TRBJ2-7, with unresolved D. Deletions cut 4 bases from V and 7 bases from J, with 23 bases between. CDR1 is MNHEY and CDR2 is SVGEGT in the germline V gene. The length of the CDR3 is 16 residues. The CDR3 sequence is CASSFRRVSDLYEQYF. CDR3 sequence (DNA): TGTGCCAGCAGTTTCCGACGGGTTTCCGACCTTTATGAGCAGTACTTC.

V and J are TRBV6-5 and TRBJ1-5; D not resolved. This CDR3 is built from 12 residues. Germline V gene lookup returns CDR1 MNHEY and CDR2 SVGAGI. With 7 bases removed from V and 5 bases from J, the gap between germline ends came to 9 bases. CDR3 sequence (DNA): TGTGCCAGCAAACCCGGAGATCAGCCCCAGCATTTT. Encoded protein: CASKPGDQPQHF.

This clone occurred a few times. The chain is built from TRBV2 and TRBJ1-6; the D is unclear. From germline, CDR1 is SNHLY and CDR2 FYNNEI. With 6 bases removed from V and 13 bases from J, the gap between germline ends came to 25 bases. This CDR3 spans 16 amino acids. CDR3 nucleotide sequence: TGTGCCAGCAGGACCCTGCGAGACATGGATCTTTTTCCCCTCCACTTT. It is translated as CASRTLRDMDLFPLHF.

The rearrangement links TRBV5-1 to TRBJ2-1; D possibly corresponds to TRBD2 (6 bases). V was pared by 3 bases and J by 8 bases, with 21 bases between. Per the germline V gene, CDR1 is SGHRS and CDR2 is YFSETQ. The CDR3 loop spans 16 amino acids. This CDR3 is CASSYTGTPGAYEQFF. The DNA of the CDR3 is TGCGCCAGCAGCTACACCGGGACTCCCGGCGCGTATGAGCAGTTCTTC.

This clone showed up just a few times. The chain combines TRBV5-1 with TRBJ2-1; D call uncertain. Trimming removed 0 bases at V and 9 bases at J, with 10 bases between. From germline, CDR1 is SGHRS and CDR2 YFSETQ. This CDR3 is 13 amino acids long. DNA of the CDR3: TGCGCCAGCAGCTTGGGCGGAAAGACTGAGCAGTTCTTC. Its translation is CASSLGGKTEQFF.

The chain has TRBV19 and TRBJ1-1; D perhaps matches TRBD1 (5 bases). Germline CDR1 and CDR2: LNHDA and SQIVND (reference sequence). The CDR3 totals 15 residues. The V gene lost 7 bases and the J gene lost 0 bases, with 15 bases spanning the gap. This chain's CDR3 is CASTPTAYLNTEAFF. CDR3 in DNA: TGTGCCAGTACCCCGACAGCGTACTTGAACACTGAAGCTTTCTTT. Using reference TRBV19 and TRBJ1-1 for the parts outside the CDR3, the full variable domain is DGGITQSPKYLFRKEGQNVTLSCEQNLNHDAMYWYRQDPGQGLRLIYYSQIVNDFQKGDIAEGYSVSREKKESFPLTVTSAQKNPTAFYLCASTPTAYLNTEAFFGQGTRLTVV.

The CDR3 region has the DNA TGTGCCAGCAGCCAAAACCCGCCGGGACAGAAAATTGGAAACACCATATATTTT. The encoded protein is CASSQNPPGQKIGNTIYF. The chain links TRBV4-2 to TRBJ1-3; TRBD1 agrees at 7 bases. J was trimmed by 3 bases and V by 2 bases; bases with no gene match: 13. The CDR3 consists of 18 residues. Germline V CDR1 and CDR2: LGHNA, YNFKEQ.

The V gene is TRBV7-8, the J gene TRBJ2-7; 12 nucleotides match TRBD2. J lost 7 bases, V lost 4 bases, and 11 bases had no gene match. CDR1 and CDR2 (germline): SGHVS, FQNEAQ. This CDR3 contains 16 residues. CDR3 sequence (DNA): TGTGCCAGCAGCTGGAGAAGGACTAGCGGGAACGGAGAGCAGTACTTC. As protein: CASSWRRTSGNGEQYF.

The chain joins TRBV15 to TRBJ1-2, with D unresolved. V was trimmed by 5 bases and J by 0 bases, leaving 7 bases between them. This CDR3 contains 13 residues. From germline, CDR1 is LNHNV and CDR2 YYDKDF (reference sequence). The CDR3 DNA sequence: TGTGCCACCAGCGGCTCTTCTAACTATGGCTACACCTTC. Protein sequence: CATSGSSNYGYTF.